Listed here are 30 T cell receptor beta chains from one sample, sequenced in a study of response to subunit inactivated influenza vaccine. One entry per CDR3 protein, called by TCRdb with MiXCR from the RT-PCR reads. The sample gives 600,000 to 850,000 distinct CDR3 sequences, around 13% of which show up once; approximately 7.6% is in the top ten. The material sequenced was PBMCs from blood, taken 14 to 15 days before vaccination. The receptors come from a man aged 50 to 60 who received an inactivated influenza vaccine.

The table lists this clonotype with many counts. V and J are TRBV4-1 and TRBJ1-5; weak D call: TRBD1 (5 bases). V shed 0 bases and J shed 6 bases, with 15 bases lying between them. This CDR3 has 16 amino acids. Per the germline V gene, CDR1 is MGHRA and CDR2 is YSYEKL. The CDR3 reads CASSQDSRGSIQPQHF. The CDR3 bases are TGCGCCAGCAGCCAAGACTCGAGGGGTTCTATTCAGCCCCAGCATTTT.

This clonotype was seen many times. This chain links TRBV3-1 with TRBJ2-5; 12 nucleotides line up with TRBD2. This CDR3 is 16 amino acids long. V gave up 5 bases and J gave up 2 bases; unmatched junction bases: 6. Germline V gene lookup returns CDR1 LGHDT and CDR2 YNNKEL (reference sequence). The CDR3 protein is CASSDRTSGNQETQYF. DNA of the CDR3: TGTGCCAGCAGCGACAGGACTAGCGGGAATCAAGAGACCCAGTACTTC.

This clonotype was picked up a small number of times. The genes are TRBV27 and TRBJ1-5; D possibly corresponds to TRBD1 (5 bases). V was pared by 10 bases and J by 2 bases, with 18 bases between. The CDR3 spans 15 residues. CDR1 and CDR2 (germline): MNHEY, SMNVEV (reference sequence). The CDR3 DNA reads as TGTGCCACTCCTCCTGAGGGGCCCGGCAATCAGCCCCAGCATTTT. Translation gives CATPPEGPGNQPQHF.

This clonotype has just a few counts. This chain joins TRBV12-3 or TRBV12-4 and TRBJ2-1; D is possibly TRBD2 (6 bases). The V end lost 7 bases, the J end lost 7 bases, and 14 bases lay between the germline ends. This CDR3 is built from 13 residues. The CDR3, as DNA: TGTGCCAGCAATCCGGGGGTGGGGAATGAGCAGTTCTTC. It encodes CASNPGVGNEQFF.

The V and J genes are TRBV20-1 and TRBJ1-5; TRBD1 is a possible D gene (5 bases). CDR1 is DFQATT and CDR2 is SNEGSKA in the germline V gene (reference sequence). The CDR3 sequence is 13 residues long. V was shortened by 6 bases and J by 7 bases, with 16 bases between the two germline ends. CDR3 DNA sequence: TGCAGTGCCAACCCCCCAGGGTACCAGCCCCAGCATTTT. Translation: CSANPPGYQPQHF.

This clonotype has more than one count but fewer than ten. The V gene is TRBV20-1, the J gene TRBJ2-7; no firm D call. The CDR3 consists of 13 residues. The ends were cut back, 0 bases at V and 2 bases at J, with 8 bases in the middle. Germline CDR1 is DFQATT and CDR2 is SNEGSKA (reference sequence). In DNA form, the CDR3 reads TGCAGTGCTAGAGATACGGTTACCTACGAGCAGTACTTC. This translates into CSARDTVTYEQYF.

This clonotype was seen only a few times. The chain links TRBV19 to TRBJ2-7; 11 nucleotides line up with TRBD2. CDR3 length: 15 residues. J lost 5 bases, V lost 4 bases, and 7 bases had no gene match. Per the germline V gene, CDR1 is LNHDA and CDR2 is SQIVND (reference sequence). CDR3 coding DNA: TGTGCCAGTAGTAAGGGACTAGCGGAGGCGAACGAGCAGTACTTC. Amino acid sequence: CASSKGLAEANEQYF.

This clonotype showed up just a few times. The chain joins TRBV4-2 to TRBJ2-7, with unresolved D. The germline V gene encodes CDR1 LGHNA and CDR2 YNFKEQ. CDR3 length: 15 residues. Deletions cut 0 bases from V and 0 bases from J, with 9 bases between. CDR3 loop: CASSQDPRSSYEQYF. The CDR3 DNA reads TGTGCCAGCAGCCAAGATCCACGGAGCTCCTACGAGCAGTACTTC.

In its sample, this clonotype was seen many times. The chain carries TRBV10-2 and TRBJ1-5; maybe TRBD1 (5 bases). The CDR3 length is 15 residues. V was clipped by 5 bases and J by 4 bases, with 15 bases between them. The germline V gene has CDR1 WSHSY and CDR2 SAAADI. The CDR3 DNA sequence: TGCGCCAGCAGTCGGCAGGGCCTTGAGAATCAGCCCCAGCATTTT. This codes for CASSRQGLENQPQHF.

In this sample, this clonotype turned up a few times. The V gene is TRBV20-1, the J gene TRBJ2-3, with 10 bases matching TRBD2. V gave up 0 bases and J gave up 5 bases; unmatched junction bases: 11. The CDR3 length is 17 residues. Germline V gene data show CDR1 as DFQATT and CDR2 as SNEGSKA (reference sequence). CDR3 loop: CSARDSGAGGPIDTQYF. DNA of the CDR3: TGCAGTGCTAGAGATTCAGGAGCGGGAGGGCCCATAGATACGCAGTATTTT.

The J gene is TRBJ2-7, the V gene TRBV2; D unresolved. The V gene lost 3 bases and the J gene lost 5 bases, with 14 bases spanning the gap. This CDR3 is 14 amino acids long. CDR1 SNHLY and CDR2 FYNNEI come from the germline V gene. Here the CDR3 reads CASSDNLPIDEQYF. The CDR3 DNA reads TGTGCCAGCAGTGACAATCTGCCTATAGACGAGCAGTACTTC.

The chain joins TRBV5-6 to TRBJ2-1, with D uncertain. Deletions cut 0 bases from V and 4 bases from J, with 11 bases between. Germline CDR1 reads SGHDT; CDR2 reads YYEEEE. The length of the CDR3 is 15 residues. The CDR3, as DNA: TGTGCCAGCAGCTTGGTGGCAAAGACATACAATGAGCAGTTCTTC. It specifies CASSLVAKTYNEQFF. Drawing the rest from reference TRBV5-6 and TRBJ2-1, the complete variable domain is DAGVTQSPTHLIKTRGQQVTLRCSPKSGHDTVSWYQQALGQGPQFIFQYYEEEERQRGNFPDRFSGHQFPNYSSELNVNALLLGDSALYLCASSLVAKTYNEQFFGPGTRLTVL.

This clonotype has only a few counts. CDR3 nucleotide sequence: TGTGCCAGCAGCGTAGGGACACGGACAGATACGCAGTATTTT. Translated: CASSVGTRTDTQYF. V and J are TRBV9 and TRBJ2-3; a weak D match, TRBD1 (5 bases). The CDR3 is made up of 14 amino acids. V was cut by 0 bases and J by 3 bases, with 8 bases left in between. Germline CDR1 reads SGDLS; CDR2 reads YYNGEE.

The chain uses TRBV9 and TRBJ2-1; tentative D call: TRBD2 (6 bases). Trimming took 0 bases from V and 1 from J, leaving 20 bases between them. This CDR3 has 19 residues. CDR1 and CDR2 from the germline V gene are SGDLS and YYNGEE. This CDR3 is CASSVAPSFSGTSYNEQFF. The CDR3 DNA reads TGTGCCAGCAGCGTAGCCCCAAGTTTTTCGGGGACTTCCTACAATGAGCAGTTCTTC.

This clonotype was seen more than once but under ten times. V gene TRBV7-8 combines with J gene TRBJ1-2; perhaps TRBD1 as D (5 bases). The germline V gene encodes CDR1 SGHVS and CDR2 FQNEAQ. Trimming took off 2 bases at V and 1 base at J, with 11 bases between the two ends. The CDR3 contains 15 residues. In DNA, the CDR3 is TGTGCCAGCAGCTTACGTGGGACGGTTAACTATGGCTACACCTTC. It translates to CASSLRGTVNYGYTF.

Ten or more counts support this clonotype. CDR3 loop: CASSLSGAAGDTIYF. As DNA, the CDR3 is TGTGCCAGCAGTTTAAGTGGGGCAGCGGGAGACACCATATATTTT. J is TRBJ1-3 and V is TRBV12-3 or TRBV12-4; D perhaps matches TRBD1 (5 bases). The V end lost 2 bases, the J end lost 8 bases, and 16 bases lay between the germline ends. This CDR3 has 15 residues.

The CDR3 nucleotides read TGCGCCAGCAGCCAAGAGGGACTACCAACAACCGGGGAGCTGTTTTTT. Translated: CASSQEGLPTTGELFF. V is TRBV4-1 and J is TRBJ2-2; 7 bases are a match to TRBD2. The CDR3 length is 16 residues. The junction had 6 bases not matched to a gene; V was cut back by 0 bases and J by 5 bases. Germline values: CDR1 MGHRA, CDR2 YSYEKL.

The chain uses TRBV5-4 and TRBJ2-2; TRBD2 matches 7 bases. The CDR3 is made up of 16 amino acids. CDR1 and CDR2 from the germline V gene are SGHNT and YYREEE (reference sequence). J gave up 1 base and V 2 bases, and 5 bases lay outside the gene matches. This chain's CDR3 is CASSFDGRMNTGELFF. The CDR3 coding sequence is TGTGCCAGCAGCTTTGACGGGAGGATGAACACCGGGGAGCTGTTTTTT. Drawing the rest from reference TRBV5-4 and TRBJ2-2, the complete variable domain is ETGVTQSPTHLIKTRGQQVTLRCSSQSGHNTVSWYQQALGQGPQFIFQYYREEENGRGNFPPRFSGLQFPNYSSELNVNALELDDSALYLCASSFDGRMNTGELFFGEGSRLTVL.

This clonotype appeared many times. This rearrangement joins TRBV28 to TRBJ1-1; D is perhaps TRBD1 (5 bases). This CDR3 region has 13 residues. CDR1 MDHEN and CDR2 SYDVKM come from the germline V gene. V lost 2 bases and J 6 bases, leaving 10 bases between the germline ends. This CDR3 is CASSLVGTAEAFF. The CDR3 DNA is TGTGCCAGCAGTTTAGTGGGGACGGCTGAAGCTTTCTTT.

In its sample, this clonotype was seen a few times. This rearrangement joins TRBV27 to TRBJ1-6, with D unresolved. Trimming removed 6 bases at V and 9 bases at J, with 18 bases between. CDR3 length equals 15 residues. The germline V gene encodes CDR1 MNHEY and CDR2 SMNVEV (reference sequence). The DNA of the CDR3 is TGTGCCAGCAGCCTAATGGGTCTGGGTGGTTCACCCCTCCACTTT. This sequence encodes CASSLMGLGGSPLHF.

V is TRBV7-8 and J is TRBJ2-2; TRBD1 matches at 8 bases. The germline V gene encodes CDR1 SGHVS and CDR2 FQNEAQ. The CDR3 consists of 15 residues. The J segment lost 4 bases and the V segment lost 0 bases, leaving 1 base of the junction unmatched. The CDR3 DNA reads as TGTGCCAGCAGCTTAGCCGGGACAGGCACCGGGGAGCTGTTTTTT. It translates to CASSLAGTGTGELFF.

In this sample, this clonotype turned up many times. The V call is TRBV7-9, the J call TRBJ1-2; D ambiguous. Germline CDR1 is SEHNR and CDR2 is FQNEAQ (reference sequence). Deletions cut 2 bases from V and 0 bases from J, with 7 bases between. The CDR3 has 14 amino acids. The CDR3 bases are TGTGCCAGCAGCTTATTTCCAGCTAACTATGGCTACACCTTC. It codes for CASSLFPANYGYTF.

This clonotype was recorded at least ten times. The chain carries TRBV12-3 or TRBV12-4 and TRBJ1-6; the D is unclear. The V end was cut by 6 bases, the J end by 4 bases, with 16 bases between. The CDR3 spans 16 residues. CDR3 protein: CASRNSFTGYNSPLHF. The CDR3 nucleotides read TGTGCCAGCAGAAATAGCTTTACGGGTTATAATTCACCCCTCCACTTT.

Ten or more counts support this clonotype. The chain combines TRBV20-1 with TRBJ1-1; the D gene is possibly TRBD1 (5 bases). Germline V gene sequence: CDR1 DFQATT, CDR2 SNEGSKA (reference sequence). CDR3 size: 14 residues. Trimming removed 3 bases from V and 3 bases from J, with 14 bases in between. The CDR3 nucleotides are TGCAGTGCTAGGGCAGCTTGGGGGGACACTGAAGCTTTCTTT. Residues: CSARAAWGDTEAFF.

The rearrangement joins TRBV3-1 to TRBJ2-5, with a possible D match to TRBD2 (5 bases). The germline V and J ends were trimmed by 1 base and 6 bases, with 12 bases remaining between them. CDR1 and CDR2 from the germline V gene are LGHDT and YNNKEL (reference sequence). This CDR3 is built from 14 residues. DNA for the CDR3: TGTGCCAGCAGCCAAGGGCGGGCACCTCAGACCCAGTACTTC. Protein sequence: CASSQGRAPQTQYF.

This clonotype has more than one count but fewer than ten. This chain links TRBV28 with TRBJ2-3; 8 nucleotides align to TRBD2. This CDR3 has 14 residues. Trimming removed 5 bases from V and 6 bases from J; junction bases left unmatched: 7. Germline V lookup: CDR1 MDHEN, CDR2 SYDVKM. This CDR3 reads CASSPGGVTDTQYF. The CDR3 region has the DNA TGTGCCAGCAGTCCCGGGGGGGTAACGGATACGCAGTATTTT.

This clonotype was observed at least ten times. This rearrangement joins TRBV7-9 to TRBJ1-6; D is unresolved. Trimming removed 4 bases from V and 5 bases from J, with 9 bases in between. The CDR3 consists of 14 residues. Germline V CDR1 and CDR2: SEHNR, FQNEAQ (reference sequence). This CDR3 reads CASSSWTDNSPLHF. In DNA form, the CDR3 reads TGTGCCAGCAGCTCCTGGACGGATAATTCACCCCTCCACTTT.

The chain uses TRBV3-1 and TRBJ1-1, with a possible D match to TRBD1 (6 bases). Germline V CDR1 and CDR2: LGHDT, YNNKEL (reference sequence). This CDR3 has 14 amino acids. Trimming removed 3 bases at V and 5 bases at J, with 13 bases between. The CDR3 nucleotides are TGTGCCAGCAGCCATGAAACAGGGAGGACTGAAGCTTTCTTT. It yields the protein CASSHETGRTEAFF.

The V and J genes are TRBV6-1 and TRBJ2-5; 14 bases align to TRBD2. The V and J ends lost 8 bases and 5 bases, in that order; junction bases with no gene match: 7. CDR3 length equals 15 residues. The germline V gene has CDR1 MNHNS and CDR2 SASEGT. The CDR3 sequence is CASRLAGGMRETQYF. For the CDR3, the DNA is TGTGCCAGCCGACTAGCGGGAGGGATGAGGGAGACCCAGTACTTC.

The J gene is TRBJ2-3, the V gene TRBV5-1; tentatively, D is TRBD1 (5 bases). Germline loops: CDR1 SGHRS, CDR2 YFSETQ. The germline V and J ends were trimmed by 0 bases and 6 bases, with 20 bases remaining between them. CDR3 length: 17 amino acids. Here the CDR3 DNA reads TGCGCCAGCAGCTTGGTCTCCGTCGGGCCCAGGGCCGATACGCAGTATTTT. Translating it yields CASSLVSVGPRADTQYF.